The 17 T cell receptor beta chains below were found in one sample sequenced in a study of regulatory T cells in long-lasting Graves disease. Time point described: newly diagnosed GD, antithyroid drugs for less than 3 months. PBMC-derived RNA was used for the TCR library. iRepertoire HTBI primers and Arm-PCR of CDR3 regions built TCR beta libraries. One entry per CDR3 protein results from TCRdb running MiXCR on the multiplex PCR reads. The sample records 400,000 to 650,000 distinct CDR3 sequences, 15% to 20% being singletons. This sample also appeared in a second study, on T cells in Graves' hyperthyroidism and ophthalmopathy.

The sample in question was peripheral blood mononuclear cells (PBMCs), obtained at new diagnosis, from a patient treated with antithyroid drugs. The receptors stem from a woman aged 35 to 60 with Graves disease.

This clonotype was seen only a few times. The gene calls are TRBV11-3 and TRBJ1-2; D is uncertain. The CDR3 covers 12 residues. Germline CDR1 and CDR2: SGHNT and YENEEA. Trimming took off 11 bases at V and 6 bases at J, with 16 bases between the two ends. The DNA of the CDR3 is TGTGCCTCAAAGCGCCGGGCGGATGGCTACACCTTC. It translates to CASKRRADGYTF.

The chain employs TRBV28 and TRBJ2-2; D ambiguous. The germline CDR1 and CDR2 sequences are MDHEN and SYDVKM. Deletions cut 8 bases from V and 1 base from J, with 20 bases between. There are 17 residues in the CDR3. Here the CDR3 reads CASQTAGLTGNTGELFF. The CDR3 DNA is TGTGCCAGCCAAACCGCCGGGTTAACGGGGAACACCGGGGAGCTGTTTTTT.

At least ten counts were recorded for this clonotype. V usage is TRBV2 and J usage is TRBJ2-1; weak D call: TRBD2 (6 bases). V lost 6 bases and J lost 10, with 16 bases in between. The CDR3 has 13 amino acids. Germline values: CDR1 SNHLY, CDR2 FYNNEI. CDR3 sequence: CASRKDGGGEQFF. The CDR3 DNA is TGTGCCAGCAGAAAGGATGGGGGAGGCGAGCAGTTCTTC.

As for this clonotype: It may be a read error: a sequence one base away is much more abundant. The rearrangement uses TRBV2 and TRBJ1-1; D ambiguous. V lost 4 bases to trimming and J lost 4 bases, with 16 bases between them. CDR1 is SNHLY and CDR2 is FYNNEI in the germline V gene. The CDR3 is 15 residues long. CDR3 DNA: TGTGCCAGCAGTGCTTTCGCACAGACGAGCACTGAAGCTTTCTTT. It codes for CASSAFAQTSTEAFF.

This clonotype has a handful of counts. A much larger clone is a single base away; this may be a read error. The V call is TRBV2, the J call TRBJ2-1; TRBD1 aligns across 8 bases. Germline CDR1 SNHLY, CDR2 FYNNEI. CDR3 size: 15 residues. The CDR3 DNA reads TGTGCCAGCAGCAAACAGGGGGTTTCCTACAATGGGCAGTTCTTC. Its translation: CASSKQGVSYNGQFF.

This clonotype was observed a handful of times. The chain links TRBV4-2 to TRBJ2-7; D is unclear. Germline V gene data show CDR1 as LGHNA and CDR2 as YNFKEQ. The V end was cut by 0 bases, the J end by 8 bases, with 8 bases between. CDR3 length equals 12 residues. The CDR3 protein is CASSQERVKQYF. CDR3 nucleotide sequence: TGTGCCAGCAGCCAAGAAAGGGTCAAGCAGTACTTC.

This sequence joins TRBV2 and TRBJ1-2; D call uncertain. The CDR3 covers 14 residues. Trimming stripped 2 bases from V and 0 bases from J, with 7 bases between. Germline lookup yields CDR1 SNHLY and CDR2 FYNNEI. The CDR3 here is CASSELVPNYGYTF. The CDR3 DNA follows: TGTGCCAGCAGTGAATTAGTTCCTAACTATGGCTACACCTTC. Based on the CDR3 plus reference TRBV2 and TRBJ1-2, the full variable domain is EPEVTQTPSHQVTQMGQEVILRCVPISNHLYFYWYRQILGQKVEFLVSFYNNEISEKSEIFDDQFSVERPDGSNFTLKIRSTKLEDSAMYFCASSELVPNYGYTFGSGTRLTVV.

The CDR3 sequence is CASSQDADYEQYF. The CDR3 bases are TGTGCCAGCAGCCAAGATGCGGACTACGAGCAGTACTTC. The chain couples TRBV3-1 to TRBJ2-7; the D is unclear. The V gene's germline CDR1 is LGHDT and CDR2 YNNKEL (reference sequence). This CDR3 has 13 amino acids. V was clipped by 0 bases and J by 3 bases, with 6 bases between them.

The chain is built from TRBV28 and TRBJ1-1; D remains ambiguous. CDR3 length: 13 amino acids. Germline-derived CDR1 and CDR2 are MDHEN and SYDVKM. Between the trimmed V and J ends, which lost 7 bases and 0 bases, there was a span of 9 bases. CDR3 amino acids: CASIVGVNTEAFF. In DNA, the CDR3 is TGTGCCAGCATTGTGGGTGTGAACACTGAAGCTTTCTTT.

This clonotype was seen at least ten times. This chain connects TRBV3-1 to TRBJ1-3; D perhaps matches TRBD1 (6 bases). This CDR3 is 16 amino acids long. The V gene lost 4 bases and the J gene lost 4 bases, with 17 bases spanning the gap. The germline V gene has CDR1 LGHDT and CDR2 YNNKEL (reference sequence). CDR3 loop: CASSLTTGYAGNTIYF. For the CDR3, the DNA is TGTGCCAGCAGCCTGACTACAGGGTATGCCGGAAACACCATATATTTT.

The rearrangement joins TRBV6-2 or TRBV6-3 to TRBJ1-1, with D perhaps matching TRBD1 (5 bases). The V end was cut by 7 bases, the J end by 7 bases, with 16 bases between. Germline CDR1 reads MNHEY; CDR2 reads SVGEGT. The CDR3 contains 13 residues. CDR3: CASTDTGTHEAFF. The CDR3, as DNA: TGTGCCAGCACCGACACCGGGACCCATGAAGCTTTCTTT.

There are many counts of this clonotype. This chain joins TRBV28 and TRBJ2-3; no reliable D call. Trimming pared 5 bases from V and 1 base from J, leaving 13 bases between. Per the germline V gene, CDR1 is MDHEN and CDR2 is SYDVKM. The CDR3 contains 15 residues. The CDR3 DNA sequence: TGTGCCAGCAGTCTACTCACTCTGGGCACAGATACGCAGTATTTT. Protein: CASSLLTLGTDTQYF.

About this clonotype: Just one base apart from a much larger clone, this may be a read error. The V call is TRBV2, the J call TRBJ1-5, with D possibly matching TRBD1 (6 bases). Trimming removed 1 base at V and 6 bases at J, with 13 bases between. The germline gives CDR1 SNHLY, CDR2 FYNNEI. The CDR3 spans 15 residues. For the CDR3, the DNA is TGTGCCAGCAGTGAAGGGGGGCACAACCCTCAGCCCCAGCATTTT. This translates into CASSEGGHNPQPQHF.

This clonotype is a singleton in its sample. With a much larger clone just one base away, this may be a read error. The chain couples TRBV6-2 or TRBV6-3 to TRBJ2-7; 10 bases map to TRBD1. Germline assignment: CDR1 MNHEY and CDR2 SVGEGT. This CDR3 has 15 amino acids. The CDR3 is CACSYVGQGDYEQYF. CDR3 nucleotide sequence: TGTGCCTGCAGTTACGTAGGACAGGGGGACTACGAGCAGTACTTC.

This clonotype was counted at least ten times. The chain links TRBV12-3 or TRBV12-4 to TRBJ1-2; D possibly corresponds to TRBD1 (5 bases). V was cut by 5 bases and J by 3 bases, with 13 bases left in between. The CDR3 is 14 residues long. The CDR3: CASSPRDVHYGYTF. The CDR3 nucleotides read TGTGCCAGCAGTCCCAGGGACGTTCACTATGGCTACACCTTC.

This sequence joins TRBV27 and TRBJ1-4; the D gene is possibly TRBD1 (6 bases). The germline V and J ends were trimmed by 0 bases and 5 bases, with 13 bases remaining between them. Germline V lookup: CDR1 MNHEY, CDR2 SMNVEV (reference sequence). The CDR3 runs to 16 residues. In nucleotides, the CDR3 is TGTGCCAGCAGTTTATCCCGACAGGAAGGGAATGAAAAACTGTTTTTT. Encoded protein: CASSLSRQEGNEKLFF.

This clonotype was seen a few times. The genes are TRBV10-3 and TRBJ1-1; no clear D gene. From germline, CDR1 is ENHRY and CDR2 SYGVKD. Trimming removed 8 bases at V and 5 bases at J, with 12 bases between. The CDR3 covers 12 residues. The CDR3 sequence: CAIRVGETEAFF. The CDR3 region has the DNA TGTGCCATCCGGGTAGGAGAGACTGAAGCTTTCTTT.